The rows below give T cell receptor beta chains drawn from one sample of a study of blood T cell repertoires in COVID-19. Using immunoSEQ multiplex PCR, the repertoire was profiled, and TCRdb retains in-frame clones only, with some absent. The sample contains roughly 240,000 clones, 88% of which appear only once. Sequencing was carried out using PBMCs or T cells enriched from blood (not recorded which). The receptors stem from a woman aged 40 to 50 with acute COVID-19. Both conserved end residues are part of each CDR3. Fields, in order: V gene, D gene, clone size, J gene, CDR3 DNA, CDR3 protein. D genes are given only for firm matches. The size of a clone is reported for some rows only, either as once, few or many, or as a class for expanded clones.

TRBV19,TRBD2,.,TRBJ2-7,TGTGCCAGTAGACCGGGACTAGCGTCCAACGAGCAGTACTTC,CASRPGLASNEQYF
TRBV6-2/TRBV6-3,TRBD1,.,TRBJ2-5,TGTGCCAGCAGTTACCAGGGGGCGCGATGGGAGACCCAGTACTTC,CASSYQGARWETQYF
TRBV30,.,.,TRBJ1-5,TGTGCCTGGAGCCGGGAGTATGGCAATCAGCCCCAGCATTTT,CAWSREYGNQPQHF
TRBV5-6,TRBD1,.,TRBJ2-3,TGTGCCAGCAGCGACAGGGTCCGGGGCTACCCAGATACGCAGTATTTT,CASSDRVRGYPDTQYF
TRBV9,TRBD1,.,TRBJ2-1,TGTGCCAGCAGCACCCGACAGGGCTCCTACAATGAGCAGTTCTTC,CASSTRQGSYNEQFF
TRBV6-5,.,.,TRBJ2-3,TGTGCCAGCGGACTCACAGATACGCAGTATTTT,CASGLTDTQYF
TRBV7-9,.,.,TRBJ1-1,TGTGCCAGCAGCGCCGGAGGGATGGTCACTGAAGCTTTCTTT,CASSAGGMVTEAFF
TRBV27,.,.,TRBJ1-1,TGTGCCAGCAGTGCAAGGGGGGGCTTGAGGGCTGAAGCTTTCTTT,CASSARGGLRAEAFF
TRBV6-5,TRBD2,.,TRBJ2-5,TGTGCCAGCAGCCGGGGGGATGGGGAGACCCAGTACTTC,CASSRGDGETQYF
TRBV18,TRBD1,.,TRBJ1-2,TGTGCCAGCTCACCGACAGGGAACTATGGCTACACCTTC,CASSPTGNYGYTF
TRBV29-1,TRBD1,.,TRBJ1-1,TGCAGCGCTCAAAGACAGGGGCGCACTGAAGCTTTCTTT,CSAQRQGRTEAFF
TRBV30,.,.,TRBJ2-1,TGTGCCTGGAGTGCTGGCTTCGCCTCCTACAATGAGCAGTTCTTC,CAWSAGFASYNEQFF
TRBV7-2,.,.,TRBJ2-7,TGTGCCAGCAGCTCCATCGGGGACTCCTACGAGCAGTACTTC,CASSSIGDSYEQYF
TRBV25-1,.,.,TRBJ1-2,TGTGCCAGCAGTGGGGGAGGGGACAACTATGGCTACACCTTC,CASSGGGDNYGYTF
TRBV10-1,TRBD2,.,TRBJ2-5,TGCGCCAGCAGTGGGCCTGGTACTAGCGGGATTGAGACCCAGTACTTC,CASSGPGTSGIETQYF
TRBV7-9,TRBD1,.,TRBJ1-2,TGTGCCAGCAGCGGCCGGGACAGGGAACCTAACTATGGCTACACCTTC,CASSGRDREPNYGYTF
TRBV9,TRBD1,once,TRBJ2-5,TGTGCCAGCAGCGTAACGCCGGACAGGGGGCCGGAGACCCAGTACTTC,CASSVTPDRGPETQYF
TRBV7-2,.,.,TRBJ1-6,TGTGCCAGCAGCTTAAGGGTCCCGGGAGGCTCCTATAATTCACCCCTCCACTTT,CASSLRVPGGSYNSPLHF
TRBV11-2,.,.,TRBJ2-5,TGTGCCAGCAGCTTAAACTCAAGACGGGGAGAGACCCAGTACTTC,CASSLNSRRGETQYF
TRBV5-1,.,.,TRBJ1-1,TGCGCCAGCAGCCCCGCAGGGACTGAAGCTTTCTTT,CASSPAGTEAFF
TRBV7-2,.,.,TRBJ2-1,TGTGCCAGCAGCTTATGGAGCACCTACAATGAGCAGTTCTTC,CASSLWSTYNEQFF
TRBV7-2,.,few,TRBJ2-2,TGTGCCAGCAGCTCTCCGACGGCCTCGGGCACCGGGGAGCTGTTTTTT,CASSSPTASGTGELFF
TRBV5-8,TRBD2,.,TRBJ2-1,TGTGCCAGCAGTCCCGGGACTAGCTCCTACAATGAGCAGTTCTTC,CASSPGTSSYNEQFF
TRBV5-1,.,once,TRBJ1-3,TGCGCCAGCAGCTATTATCTGAGACGACTCCCCTCTGGAAACACCATATATTTT,CASSYYLRRLPSGNTIYF
TRBV9,TRBD2,.,TRBJ2-3,TGTGCCAGCAGCGTAGCTCAGGCGGGAGGGGCAGATACGCAGTATTTT,CASSVAQAGGADTQYF
TRBV27,TRBD2,.,TRBJ2-7,TGTGCCAGCGGGGTCTTAGCGGGGCCGAGCTCCTACGAGCAGTACTTC,CASGVLAGPSSYEQYF
TRBV5-1,.,.,TRBJ1-2,TGCGCCAGCAGCTTGGCCCCCGGCGGCCTCTATGGCTACACCTTC,CASSLAPGGLYGYTF
TRBV13,TRBD2,.,TRBJ2-3,TGTGCCAGCAGCCCCCTAAGAGGGAGGGCGGAAGATACGCAGTATTTT,CASSPLRGRAEDTQYF
TRBV9,TRBD1,.,TRBJ2-2,TGTGCCAGCAGCGTAGACCCAGGGGGCACCGGGGAGCTGTTTTTT,CASSVDPGGTGELFF
TRBV5-4,TRBD1,.,TRBJ2-1,TGTGCCAGCAGCTGGACGGACAGGGACAATGAGCAGTTCTTC,CASSWTDRDNEQFF
TRBV4-1,TRBD2,.,TRBJ2-1,TGCGCCAGCAGCCAAGTATATGGCGGGAGGGCCAATGAGCAGTTCTTC,CASSQVYGGRANEQFF
TRBV10-3,.,.,TRBJ2-2,TGTGCCATCACATCTCAGCATAGGGGGGGCGGGGAGCTGTTTTTT,CAITSQHRGGGELFF
TRBV18,TRBD1,.,TRBJ1-3,TGTGCCAGCTCACCCCAGGAGAGGACAGGGAGGAACACCATATATTTT,CASSPQERTGRNTIYF
TRBV5-1,TRBD1,.,TRBJ1-1,TGCGCCAGCAGCGTCGACAGGGCTGAAACTGAAGCTTTCTTT,CASSVDRAETEAFF
TRBV5-6,TRBD1,.,TRBJ1-2,TGTGCCAGCAGCTCGCTGACAGGGTTAGACGGCTACACCTTC,CASSSLTGLDGYTF
TRBV5-1,.,.,TRBJ1-2,TGCGCCAGCAGCCTCGAGGGTCTACCGGGCTACACCTTC,CASSLEGLPGYTF
TRBV6-5,TRBD1,.,TRBJ2-5,TGTGCCAGCAGTTGGGACAGGGAAGAGACCCAGTACTTC,CASSWDREETQYF
TRBV19,TRBD2,.,TRBJ2-7,TGTGCCAGTAGTATAGGAGGGTCGCGGGGGGCACCCTACGAGCAGTACTTC,CASSIGGSRGAPYEQYF
TRBV5-1,.,.,TRBJ2-1,TGCGCCAGCAGCTACTCCACCGAAACCTACAATGAGCAGTTCTTC,CASSYSTETYNEQFF
TRBV4-3,TRBD1,.,TRBJ1-6,TGCGCCAGCAGCCAAGGGACAGGGGTGGATTCACCCCTCCACTTT,CASSQGTGVDSPLHF
TRBV6-5,.,.,TRBJ1-1,TGTGCCAGCAGTTACGAGCGCTTGAACACTGAAGCTTTCTTT,CASSYERLNTEAFF
TRBV7-2,TRBD2,.,TRBJ2-7,TGTGCCAGCAGCTTAGAGGCTAGAAGCGGGGGGGATTTCTACGAGCAGTACTTC,CASSLEARSGGDFYEQYF
TRBV2,.,few,TRBJ1-3,TGTGCCAGCAGCGACAACTCTGGAAACACCATATATTTT,CASSDNSGNTIYF
TRBV6-1,TRBD1,.,TRBJ1-5,TGTGCCAGCAGTGAAGGGACAGGGGCGAGTCAGCCCCAGCATTTT,CASSEGTGASQPQHF